The rows below give T cell receptor beta chains drawn from one sample of a study of blood T cell repertoires in COVID-19. Profiling relied on immunoSEQ multiplex PCR, and the TCRdb table lists in-frame clones only, not all of them. The table has just over 300,000 clones, 85% to 90% seen once. The specimen sequenced was peripheral blood. Every receptor here comes from a woman aged 25 to 39 with COVID-19, enrolled during active disease. Both conserved end residues are part of each CDR3. D genes are given only for firm matches. The size field is filled for only some rows; it gives once, few, many or a size class.

>NA|TRBJ1-4|TRBD1|TRBV4-2
TGTGCCAGCAGCCAACCCGACAGGGACTTTGGAGAAAAACTGTTTTTT
CASSQPDRDFGEKLFF
>NA|TRBJ1-4|NA|TRBV19
TGTGCCAGTACCTTACATGCAACTAATGAAAAACTGTTTTTT
CASTLHATNEKLFF
>NA|TRBJ2-3|NA|TRBV7-2
TGTGCCAGCAGCTTAGACGAGGCCGGGGTACAGTATTTT
CASSLDEAGVQYF
>NA|TRBJ2-1|TRBD1|TRBV28
TGTGCCAGCAGTTCCCCCAGGACAGGGGAATTCTTC
CASSSPRTGEFF
>NA|TRBJ1-5|NA|TRBV19
TGTGCCAGTAGTATCCAACAGGGAAGGGGCAATCAGCCCCAGCATTTT
CASSIQQGRGNQPQHF
>NA|TRBJ1-5|TRBD1|TRBV7-2
TGTGCCAGCAGCTCGGGACAGTGGAATCAGCCCCAGCATTTT
CASSSGQWNQPQHF
>few|TRBJ1-6|TRBD1|TRBV6-1
TGTGCCAGCAGTGAACAGAACCTCGGACAGGGGAATTCACCCCTCCACTTT
CASSEQNLGQGNSPLHF
>NA|TRBJ1-5|NA|TRBV7-9
TGTGCCAGCAGCTTAATCGGTAGCAATCAGCCCCAGCATTTT
CASSLIGSNQPQHF
>NA|TRBJ1-6|NA|TRBV18
TGTGCCAGCTCAGGGGCTCGGAATTCACCCCTCCACTTT
CASSGARNSPLHF
>NA|TRBJ1-4|NA|TRBV3-1/TRBV3-2
TGTGCCAGCAGCCAAGGGGGAGGGGAGGAAAAACTGTTTTTT
CASSQGGGEEKLFF
>NA|TRBJ1-1|TRBD1|TRBV5-1
TGCGCCAGCAGCACCCTGACAGGGATGAACACTGAAGCTTTCTTT
CASSTLTGMNTEAFF
>NA|TRBJ1-6|NA|TRBV18
TGTGCCAGCTCCCCCGGTCCGAATTCACCCCTCCACTTT
CASSPGPNSPLHF
>NA|TRBJ1-2|NA|TRBV7-8
TGTGCCAGCAGCTTAGGACGAAGGGGTAGGGTTAATGGCTACACCTTC
CASSLGRRGRVNGYTF
>NA|TRBJ2-2|TRBD1|TRBV3-1/TRBV3-2
TGTGCCAGCAGCCGGACAGGGGGGAGAGCCGGGGAGCTGTTTTTT
CASSRTGGRAGELFF
>once|TRBJ2-2|NA|TRBV19
TGTGCCAGTAGTGCTTCCGACAGGAACACCGGGGAGCTGTTTTTT
CASSASDRNTGELFF
>NA|TRBJ1-1|NA|TRBV11-2
TGTGCCAGCAGCTTAGATCAGGTACTGAACACTGAAGCTTTCTTT
CASSLDQVLNTEAFF
>NA|TRBJ2-7|TRBD1|TRBV6-5
TGTGCCAGCAACTACAGGGGGGACAACGAGCAGTACTTC
CASNYRGDNEQYF
>NA|TRBJ1-1|TRBD1|TRBV19
TGTGCCAGTACCCCGGGACAGGGACATTTCACTGAAGCTTTCTTT
CASTPGQGHFTEAFF
>NA|TRBJ1-3|TRBD1|TRBV5-8
TGTGCCAGCAGGTACAGGGGTTATTCTGGAAACACCATATATTTT
CASRYRGYSGNTIYF
>NA|TRBJ2-3|NA|TRBV9
TGTGCCAGCAGCGTAGGACAGGGCACAGATACGCAGTATTTT
CASSVGQGTDTQYF
>NA|TRBJ2-1|TRBD2|TRBV4-1
TGCGCCAGCAGCCAAGACGCGGGGGGCCCCTACAATGAGCAGTTCTTC
CASSQDAGGPYNEQFF
>once|TRBJ2-5|NA|TRBV7-9
TGTGCCAGCAGCTTAAGGTCGCCAGGGGAAAAAGAGACCCAGTACTTC
CASSLRSPGEKETQYF
>NA|TRBJ1-2|NA|TRBV18
TGTGCCAGCTCACCACCCCCCGGGGGGGGTACCTATGGCTACACCTTC
CASSPPPGGGTYGYTF
>few|TRBJ1-4|NA|TRBV2
TGTGCCAGCAGTGAGCGAAAAATGGAAAAACTGTTTTTT
CASSERKMEKLFF
>once|TRBJ1-1|TRBD1|TRBV7-9
TGTGCCAGCAGCTTAACAGGGGACTCTGAAGCTTTCTTT
CASSLTGDSEAFF
>NA|TRBJ1-1|TRBD1|TRBV18
TGTGCCAGCTCACGGGGACAGGGCAAGAACACTGAAGCTTTCTTT
CASSRGQGKNTEAFF
>NA|TRBJ2-1|NA|TRBV12-3/TRBV12-4
TGTGCCAGCATGGGGGGTTCGGATGAGCAGTTCTTC
CASMGGSDEQFF
>NA|TRBJ1-6|TRBD1|TRBV2
TGTGCCAGCTTCCCAAACGGACAGGGGAATTCACCCCTCCACTTT
CASFPNGQGNSPLHF
>once|TRBJ2-5|TRBD2|TRBV3-1/TRBV3-2
TGTGCCAGCAGCTGGGGACTAGCGGGGGGGCCTGGAGAGACCCAGTACTTC
CASSWGLAGGPGETQYF
>NA|TRBJ2-3|TRBD2|TRBV5-1
TGCGCCAGCAGCTTGGAGGGACTAGCGGGGCCAGATACGCAGTATTTT
CASSLEGLAGPDTQYF
>NA|TRBJ1-4|TRBD1|TRBV5-6
TGTGCCAGCAGCAGGGGACAGGGTGAAAAACTGTTTTTT
CASSRGQGEKLFF
>NA|TRBJ2-6|TRBD2|TRBV4-2
TGTGCCAGCAGCCAGAACTCCGGGACTAGCGGGGTCTCTGGGGCCAACGTCCTGACTTTC
CASSQNSGTSGVSGANVLTF
>NA|TRBJ1-3|TRBD1|TRBV27
TGTGCCAGCTATACTGCAACAGGGGGCAGCTCTGGAAACACCATATATTTT
CASYTATGGSSGNTIYF
>few|TRBJ2-3|NA|TRBV30
TGTGCCTGGAGTGGACTAGTGGCAACAGATACGCAGTATTTT
CAWSGLVATDTQYF
>NA|TRBJ1-5|NA|TRBV3-1/TRBV3-2
TGTGCCAGCAGCCAAGGACTCTTTTCCAATCAGCCCCAGCATTTT
CASSQGLFSNQPQHF
>NA|TRBJ1-5|NA|TRBV6-2/TRBV6-3
TGTGCCAGCAGTGCAACAGGGCCTTATAGCAATCAGCCCCAGCATTTT
CASSATGPYSNQPQHF
>NA|TRBJ2-6|NA|TRBV29-1
TGCAGCGTTGAAGCTCGACACCAGTCTGGGGCCAACGTCCTGACTTTC
CSVEARHQSGANVLTF
>few|TRBJ1-5|NA|TRBV28
TGTGCCAGCAGCCCCCGGGGCGGGGGGAATCAGCCCCAGCATTTT
CASSPRGGGNQPQHF
>few|TRBJ1-2|TRBD1|TRBV15
TGTGCCACCAGCAGAGATCGGACAGGGGTCTATGGCTACACCTTC
CATSRDRTGVYGYTF
>NA|TRBJ2-7|TRBD2|TRBV9
TGTGCCAGCAGCGGGACTAGCGGGGGGGATTTCTACGAGCAGTACTTC
CASSGTSGGDFYEQYF
>NA|TRBJ2-3|NA|TRBV10-2
TGCGCCAGCAGTGAGACGGCGGGGCAGAGGAATACGCAGTATTTT
CASSETAGQRNTQYF
>NA|TRBJ2-6|NA|TRBV27
TGTGCCAGCAGTTTATTTAAATATATGGGGCCAGCTGGGGCCAACGTCCTGACTTTC
CASSLFKYMGPAGANVLTF
>NA|TRBJ1-5|TRBD1|TRBV10-3
TGTGCCATCAGTGAGACTCCTACAGGGGGGGGCAATCAGCCCCAGCATTTT
CAISETPTGGGNQPQHF
>NA|TRBJ2-1|NA|TRBV5-1
TGCGCCAGCAGCTTGGTCAGTCCCTCCTACAATGAGCAGTTCTTC
CASSLVSPSYNEQFF
>many|TRBJ1-5|NA|TRBV28
TGTGCCAGCAGTTTAGGTACAGGGTGGCAGCCCCAGCATTTT
CASSLGTGWQPQHF
>NA|TRBJ1-5|NA|TRBV18
TGTGCCAGCTCACCGAGACAGATCAATCAGCCCCAGCATTTT
CASSPRQINQPQHF
>few|TRBJ2-7|NA|TRBV5-8
TGTGCCAGCAGCTTGGTGCAGGCGACCTCGGCCGAGCAGTACTTC
CASSLVQATSAEQYF
>NA|TRBJ1-5|NA|TRBV5-6
TGTGCCTCCTCGCGGTATTTCTCGGTGGATCCCCAGCATTTT
CASSRYFSVDPQHF